These 21 T cell receptor beta chains came from one sample sequenced in a study of T cell responses to AZD1222 COVID-19 vaccine. Here immunoSEQ multiplex PCR was the method, and the copy in TCRdb shows in-frame clones only, minus some. Among about 120,000 clones listed, 87% were seen once. The source material was peripheral blood, sampled on day 0 of AZD1222 vaccination. These TCRs come from an adult in good health.

The chain couples TRBV5-1 to TRBJ2-1; D uncertain. This CDR3 spans 13 amino acids. CDR1 is SGHRS, CDR2 YFSETQ, per germline. V lost 0 bases and J 8 bases, leaving 9 bases between the germline ends. The CDR3 protein is CASSLAVPDEQFF. The CDR3 coding sequence is TGCGCCAGCAGCTTGGCCGTTCCGGATGAGCAGTTCTTC.

The rearrangement joins TRBV11-2 to TRBJ1-6; D possibly corresponds to TRBD1 (6 bases). The CDR3 has 14 residues. V lost 3 bases and J lost 8, with 11 bases in between. CDR1 SGHAT and CDR2 FQNNGV come from the germline V gene. As DNA, the CDR3 is TGTGCCAGCAGCTTCGGACAGCCCGATTCACCCCTCCACTTT. Its translation is CASSFGQPDSPLHF. Full variable domain (missing parts from reference TRBV11-2 and TRBJ1-6): EAGVAQSPRYKIIEKRQSVAFWCNPISGHATLYWYQQILGQGPKLLIQFQNNGVVDDSQLPKDRFSAERLKGVDSTLKIQPAKLEDSAVYLCASSFGQPDSPLHFGNGTRLTVT.

This chain joins TRBV19 and TRBJ2-1; TRBD2 is a possible D gene (6 bases). The CDR3 is made up of 13 amino acids. Trimming shortened V by 9 bases and J by 7 bases, and 16 bases separated the two germline ends. Germline CDR1 and CDR2: LNHDA and SQIVND (reference sequence). CDR3 sequence: CASSPGLPNEQFF. CDR3 in DNA: TGTGCCAGCTCTCCGGGACTTCCAAATGAGCAGTTCTTC.

The rearrangement uses TRBV2 and TRBJ1-2; D is uncertain. This CDR3 comprises 15 residues. The V end was cut by 5 bases, the J end by 4 bases, with 17 bases between. Germline values: CDR1 SNHLY, CDR2 FYNNEI. The CDR3 here is CASSTLGLAGYGYTF. CDR3 DNA: TGTGCCAGCAGTACTCTGGGTCTCGCCGGCTATGGCTACACCTTC.

The genes are TRBV5-4 and TRBJ1-2, with no clear D. Trimming pared 1 base from V and 5 bases from J, leaving 6 bases between. This CDR3 region has 12 residues. Germline values: CDR1 SGHNT, CDR2 YYREEE (reference sequence). The CDR3 is CASSLSGYGYTF. CDR3 nucleotides: TGTGCCAGCAGCTTGTCTGGGTATGGCTACACCTTC.

The rearrangement links TRBV19 to TRBJ1-2; TRBD1 is a possible D gene (6 bases). Germline V gene data show CDR1 as LNHDA and CDR2 as SQIVND (reference sequence). CDR3 length: 13 residues. The ends were cut back, 4 bases at V and 2 bases at J, with 8 bases in the middle. The CDR3 nucleotides read TGTGCCAGTAGTAACAGGGAAAACTATGGCTACACCTTC. This sequence encodes CASSNRENYGYTF.

The V call is TRBV27, the J call TRBJ1-1; D ambiguous. CDR1 and CDR2 from the germline V gene are MNHEY and SMNVEV (reference sequence). The CDR3 is 14 amino acids. Trimming removed 0 bases from V and 3 bases from J, with 8 bases in between. The CDR3 is CASSLSRGYTEAFF. The CDR3 DNA follows: TGTGCCAGCAGTTTATCCCGGGGATACACTGAAGCTTTCTTT.

The J gene is TRBJ2-3, the V gene TRBV30; 12 bases are shared with TRBD2. Germline trimming cut 3 bases from V and 8 bases from J; bases unmatched to any gene: 12. Germline-derived CDR1 and CDR2 are GTSNPN and SVGIG (reference sequence). This CDR3 comprises 16 residues. CDR3 protein: CAWRARLAGAEGTQYF. The CDR3 DNA sequence: TGTGCCTGGAGGGCCCGACTAGCGGGGGCCGAGGGTACGCAGTATTTT.

This sequence joins TRBV2 and TRBJ1-6; D is unresolved. This CDR3 comprises 14 residues. Per the germline V gene, CDR1 is SNHLY and CDR2 is FYNNEI. V gave up 5 bases and J gave up 8 bases, with 13 bases separating them. This chain's CDR3 is CASSLEVTDSPLHF. For the CDR3, the DNA is TGTGCCAGCAGTTTGGAGGTTACCGATTCACCCCTCCACTTT.

The chain uses TRBV14 and TRBJ1-6, with 8 positions matching TRBD1. In germline, CDR1 is SGHDN, CDR2 FVKESK. The trim removed 2 bases at V and 7 bases at J, leaving 7 bases unmatched. The CDR3 extends over 16 amino acids. The CDR3 reads CASSQSGQGLNSPLHF. In DNA form, the CDR3 reads TGTGCCAGCAGCCAATCTGGACAGGGCTTAAATTCACCCCTCCACTTT.

V is TRBV6-4 and J is TRBJ2-2, with a tentative D call TRBD1 (5 bases). The CDR3 length is 14 residues. The ends were cut back, 4 bases at V and 5 bases at J, with 11 bases in the middle. Germline V gene lookup returns CDR1 MRHNA and CDR2 SNTAGT. CDR3 coding DNA: TGTGCCAGCAGTGGCGACCACAGGACCGGGGAGCTGTTTTTT. It specifies CASSGDHRTGELFF.

This clone was found once. V gene TRBV18 combines with J gene TRBJ1-1, with a possible D match to TRBD1 (6 bases). CDR1 is KGHSH and CDR2 is LQKENI in the germline V gene. This CDR3 region has 14 residues. Deletions cut 6 bases from V and 4 bases from J, with 15 bases between. CDR3: CASSGGGGATEAFF. Written as DNA, the CDR3 is TGTGCCAGCTCCGGCGGAGGGGGGGCCACTGAAGCTTTCTTT.

The chain combines TRBV10-3 with TRBJ1-1, with D possibly being TRBD1 (6 bases). V was pared by 6 bases and J by 4 bases, with 15 bases between. CDR3 length: 14 residues. The germline gives CDR1 ENHRY, CDR2 SYGVKD. Here the CDR3 DNA reads TGTGCCATCAGGTCGGGGGGCCGGGGCACTGAAGCTTTCTTT. Translating gives CAIRSGGRGTEAFF.

The chain combines TRBV7-2 with TRBJ2-1; the D gene is possibly TRBD2 (5 bases). The CDR3 sequence is 17 residues long. V lost 6 bases, J lost 1 base, and 19 bases lay in between. Looked up from germline, CDR1 is SGHTA and CDR2 is FQGNSA. The CDR3 bases are TGTGCCAGCAGGGACTTGCTGAAGGTAGTTTCCTACAATGAGCAGTTCTTC. Translating it yields CASRDLLKVVSYNEQFF.

J is TRBJ2-3 and V is TRBV5-1; D might be TRBD1 (6 bases). The V end was cut by 6 bases, the J end by 5 bases, with 16 bases between. Germline assignment: CDR1 SGHRS and CDR2 YFSETQ. There are 14 residues in the CDR3. The CDR3 DNA follows: TGCGCCAGCACCGCCTCAGGGGCCGGAGATACGCAGTATTTT. Translation gives CASTASGAGDTQYF.

V gene TRBV19 combines with J gene TRBJ1-5; possible D gene TRBD1, 5 bases. Germline V gene sequence: CDR1 LNHDA, CDR2 SQIVND (reference sequence). This CDR3 is 13 amino acids long. The V gene lost 4 bases and the J gene lost 7 bases, with 11 bases spanning the gap. The CDR3 here is CASSTGLGQPQHF. Here the CDR3 DNA reads TGTGCCAGTAGTACAGGGTTAGGGCAGCCCCAGCATTTT.

The chain employs TRBV28 and TRBJ1-4; possible D gene TRBD1, 5 bases. Trimming took off 4 bases at V and 5 bases at J, with 11 bases between the two ends. Germline CDR1 MDHEN, CDR2 SYDVKM. The CDR3 totals 14 residues. The CDR3 region is CASSWGRGNEKLFF. CDR3 nucleotides: TGTGCCAGCAGTTGGGGACGGGGGAATGAAAAACTGTTTTTT.

The V and J genes are TRBV7-9 and TRBJ2-4, with unresolved D. CDR1 and CDR2 (germline): SEHNR, FQNEAQ (reference sequence). Trimming took off 3 bases at V and 0 bases at J, with 12 bases between the two ends. The CDR3 has 16 residues. The CDR3 DNA sequence: TGTGCCAGCAGCTTCTTTACAGTTATAGCCAAAAACATTCAGTACTTC. This translates into CASSFFTVIAKNIQYF.

The chain couples TRBV29-1 to TRBJ1-4; 7 positions match TRBD1. CDR3 length: 14 residues. V dropped 7 bases and J dropped 7; count of bases not matched to a gene: 12. Germline assignment: CDR1 SQVTM and CDR2 ANQGSEA. The CDR3 DNA reads TGCAGCGCAATGAAAACAGGGGTCGGTGAAAAACTGTTTTTT. It specifies CSAMKTGVGEKLFF.

CDR3 nucleotides: TGTGCCAGCAGTCAGGACAGGGGAGGGACAGATACGCAGTATTTT. It codes for CASSQDRGGTDTQYF. This rearrangement joins TRBV25-1 to TRBJ2-3, with TRBD1 matching over 9 bases. The CDR3 loop spans 15 amino acids. The germline CDR1 and CDR2 sequences are MGHDK and SYGVNS. The J segment lost 3 bases and the V segment lost 5 bases, leaving 6 bases of the junction unmatched.

V usage is TRBV7-2 and J usage is TRBJ2-7; 8 nucleotides agree with TRBD1. J lost 3 bases, V lost 6 bases, and 10 bases had no gene match. Germline CDR1 and CDR2: SGHTA and FQGNSA. The CDR3 consists of 15 residues. The DNA for the CDR3 is TGTGCCAGCAGGCTTTTGGACAGGGTTGTCTACGAGCAGTACTTC. Encoded protein: CASRLLDRVVYEQYF.